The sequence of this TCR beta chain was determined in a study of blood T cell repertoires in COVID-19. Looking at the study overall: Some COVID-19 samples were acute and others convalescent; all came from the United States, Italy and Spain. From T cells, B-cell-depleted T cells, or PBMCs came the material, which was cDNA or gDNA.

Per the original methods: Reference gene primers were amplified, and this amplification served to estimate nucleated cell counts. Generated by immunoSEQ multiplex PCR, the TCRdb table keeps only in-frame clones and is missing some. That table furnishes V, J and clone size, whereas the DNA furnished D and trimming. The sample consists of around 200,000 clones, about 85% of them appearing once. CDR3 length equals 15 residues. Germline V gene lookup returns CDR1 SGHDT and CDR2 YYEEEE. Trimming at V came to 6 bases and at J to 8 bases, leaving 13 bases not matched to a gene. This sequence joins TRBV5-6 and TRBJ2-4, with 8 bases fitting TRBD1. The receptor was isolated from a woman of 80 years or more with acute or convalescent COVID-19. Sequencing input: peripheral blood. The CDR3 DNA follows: TGTGCCAGCAACAGATTTACAGGGGGACTTGACATTCAGTACTTC. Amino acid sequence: CASNRFTGGLDIQYF.